The 22 T cell receptor beta chains presented below share a single source sample, sequenced in a study of radiation and T cells in renal cell carcinoma. Assay used: immunoSEQ multiplex PCR; TCRdb lists only in-frame clones, some missing. Counted here are 70,000 or so clones, around 80% occurring once; the ten biggest clones make up almost 6%. Time point defined: blood 2 weeks post-SBRT. Treatment noted: 15 Gy SBRT to primary tumor, nephrectomy 4 weeks later. The specimen comprised blood, sampled from a patient whose treatment included radiotherapy and nephrectomy. These receptors were taken from a man aged 55-75 years with renal cell carcinoma.

This clone was recorded only once. The rearrangement links TRBV14 to TRBJ2-7, with D unresolved. The germline V and J ends were trimmed by 3 bases and 2 bases, with 11 bases remaining between them. The germline CDR1 and CDR2 sequences are SGHDN and FVKESK. The CDR3 sequence is 14 residues long. Here the CDR3 DNA reads TGTGCCAGCAGCCAGGGATCCCCCGCCTACGAGCAGTACTTC. This sequence encodes CASSQGSPAYEQYF.

The gene calls are TRBV19 and TRBJ1-5; 10 positions agree with TRBD1. With V trimmed by 4 bases and J by 6 bases, 6 bases remained unmatched. This CDR3 contains 15 residues. Germline values: CDR1 LNHDA, CDR2 SQIVND (reference sequence). The CDR3 bases are TGTGCCAGTAGTACGACAGGGGGCTCTGCTCAGCCCCAGCATTTT. Translated: CASSTTGGSAQPQHF.

The chain combines TRBV12-5 with TRBJ2-1, with TRBD1 matching over 11 bases. Germline values: CDR1 LGHNT, CDR2 FRNRAP. Unmatched junction bases numbered 9, after V lost 5 bases and J lost 9 bases. The CDR3 is 15 amino acids. The CDR3 DNA follows: TGTGCTAGTGGTCAGACGGGACAGGGGGTCATTGAGCAGTTCTTC. Protein sequence: CASGQTGQGVIEQFF.

The chain carries TRBV29-1 and TRBJ1-4; the D gene is possibly TRBD1 (6 bases). Trimming cost V 4 bases and J 6 bases, with 15 bases left between them. Germline CDR1 and CDR2: SQVTM and ANQGSEA. The CDR3 runs 14 residues. The CDR3 loop is CSVGRGTGHEKLFF. Here the CDR3 DNA reads TGCAGCGTTGGAAGGGGGACGGGACATGAAAAACTGTTTTTT.

The V call is TRBV19, the J call TRBJ2-7; 8 nucleotides agree with TRBD1. The trim removed 3 bases at V and 6 bases at J, leaving 10 bases unmatched. The CDR3 extends over 15 amino acids. Germline CDR1 and CDR2: LNHDA and SQIVND (reference sequence). The CDR3 region has the DNA TGTGCCAGTAGTATGTCTTGGGACAGGTACGGCGAGCAGTACTTC. Translating it yields CASSMSWDRYGEQYF.

The chain couples TRBV11-2 to TRBJ1-4; 7 bases are a match to TRBD1. Germline V lookup: CDR1 SGHAT, CDR2 FQNNGV. Germline trimming cut 5 bases from V and 5 bases from J; bases unmatched to any gene: 11. This CDR3 spans 16 amino acids. CDR3 in DNA: TGTGCCAGCAGCCTTCGTGGGGGACAGTCAAATGAAAAACTGTTTTTT. Translation: CASSLRGGQSNEKLFF.

V is TRBV2 and J is TRBJ1-4; D ambiguous. The ends were cut back, 6 bases at V and 7 bases at J, with 15 bases in the middle. Germline V lookup: CDR1 SNHLY, CDR2 FYNNEI. The CDR3 length is 14 residues. The CDR3 region has the DNA TGTGCCAGCAGAGAATGGGAGGAAGGTGAAAAACTGTTTTTT. Its translation is CASREWEEGEKLFF.

The chain links TRBV27 to TRBJ2-4; a possible D gene is TRBD1 (6 bases). Trimming shortened V by 2 bases and J by 0 bases, and 11 bases separated the two germline ends. The CDR3 extends over 16 amino acids. Germline V gene lookup returns CDR1 MNHEY and CDR2 SMNVEV (reference sequence). CDR3 DNA: TGTGCCAGCAGTTTAAACAGGGCAATAGCCAAAAACATTCAGTACTTC. Amino acid sequence: CASSLNRAIAKNIQYF.

In its sample, this clone ranks as medium-sized. The chain couples TRBV19 to TRBJ1-5, with TRBD1 matching 8 bases. Trimming at V came to 1 base and at J to 5 bases, leaving 4 bases not matched to a gene. Germline-derived CDR1 and CDR2 are LNHDA and SQIVND (reference sequence). The CDR3 length is 15 residues. Here the CDR3 DNA reads TGTGCCAGTAGTATAGGTGGACAGGGTTATCAGCCCCAGCATTTT. The encoded protein is CASSIGGQGYQPQHF.

The rearrangement joins TRBV4-2 to TRBJ1-5; 12 bases map to TRBD1. Germline loops: CDR1 LGHNA, CDR2 YNFKEQ. The CDR3 sequence is 16 residues long. V dropped 4 bases and J dropped 6; count of bases not matched to a gene: 7. CDR3 sequence reads: CASSRRGTGGFQPQHF. CDR3 sequence (DNA): TGTGCCAGCAGCCGCAGGGGGACAGGGGGCTTTCAGCCCCAGCATTTT.

The count of this clone is one. The chain employs TRBV5-1 and TRBJ2-2, with no clear D. Germline V gene lookup returns CDR1 SGHRS and CDR2 YFSETQ. The CDR3 is 15 residues long. The ends were cut back, 1 base at V and 0 bases at J, with 7 bases in the middle. CDR3 amino acids: CASSLSSSNTGELFF. In DNA, the CDR3 is TGCGCCAGCAGCTTGAGTTCATCGAACACCGGGGAGCTGTTTTTT.

In this sample, this clone turned up a few times. The chain carries TRBV15 and TRBJ2-1, with 9 bases fitting TRBD2. Germline-derived CDR1 and CDR2 are LNHNV and YYDKDF (reference sequence). This CDR3 has 16 residues. The trim removed 3 bases at V and 7 bases at J, leaving 10 bases unmatched. The CDR3 here is CATSSLREGRANEQFF. The CDR3 DNA is TGTGCCACCAGCAGTCTGCGGGAGGGCCGAGCTAATGAGCAGTTCTTC.

CDR3 in amino acids: CASSPVGGMGETQYF. In DNA form, the CDR3 reads TGCGCCAGCAGCCCCGTCGGCGGTATGGGAGAGACCCAGTACTTC. V is TRBV5-1 and J is TRBJ2-5; D gene ambiguous. The CDR3 loop spans 15 amino acids. V lost 4 bases to trimming and J lost 4 bases, with 17 bases between them. Looked up from germline, CDR1 is SGHRS and CDR2 is YFSETQ.

In its sample, this clone was seen a few times. This chain links TRBV27 with TRBJ1-5; a possible D gene is TRBD1 (5 bases). CDR3 length: 15 amino acids. V gave up 5 bases and J gave up 6 bases, with 17 bases separating them. Germline assignment: CDR1 MNHEY and CDR2 SMNVEV (reference sequence). CDR3: CASSGSRERSQPQHF. Written as DNA, the CDR3 is TGTGCCAGCAGTGGGAGCAGGGAAAGGAGTCAGCCCCAGCATTTT.

The CDR3 DNA sequence: TGTGCCAGCTCACCCGTCGGACTAGCGGGAGTTCCGAACACCGGGGAGCTGTTTTTT. Translation gives CASSPVGLAGVPNTGELFF. The chain combines TRBV18 with TRBJ2-2, with TRBD2 matching over 13 bases. Germline V gene lookup returns CDR1 KGHSH and CDR2 LQKENI. The CDR3 runs to 19 residues. The ends lost 3 bases at V and 0 bases at J; junction bases unmatched: 7. Full variable domain (missing parts from reference TRBV18 and TRBJ2-2): NAGVMQNPRHLVRRRGQEARLRCSPMKGHSHVYWYRQLPEEGLKFMVYLQKENIIDESGMPKERFSAEFPKEGPSILRIQQVVRGDSAAYFCASSPVGLAGVPNTGELFFGEGSRLTVL.

This chain connects TRBV7-2 to TRBJ2-7; the match to TRBD1 covers 7 bases. Germline V gene data show CDR1 as SGHTA and CDR2 as FQGNSA. J was trimmed by 2 bases and V by 7 bases; bases with no gene match: 5. The CDR3 has 13 residues. The CDR3 nucleotides are TGTGCCAGCAACCGACAGGGCACCTACGAGCAGTACTTC. Translated, it gives CASNRQGTYEQYF.

The rearrangement uses TRBV29-1 and TRBJ1-1; no reliable D call. Trimming pared 6 bases from V and 1 base from J, leaving 12 bases between. Germline values: CDR1 SQVTM, CDR2 ANQGSEA. This CDR3 is built from 13 residues. CDR3 DNA sequence: TGCAGCGTCTCCCTGAACAGGAACACTGAAGCTTTCTTT. Amino acids: CSVSLNRNTEAFF.

The genes are TRBV5-4 and TRBJ2-7; perhaps TRBD2 as D (5 bases). The CDR3 contains 13 residues. Germline loops: CDR1 SGHNT, CDR2 YYREEE (reference sequence). V was cut by 8 bases and J by 5 bases, with 17 bases left in between. The CDR3 spells CASNYAVGDEQYF. The CDR3, as DNA: TGTGCCAGTAACTATGCGGTGGGAGACGAGCAGTACTTC.

V usage is TRBV11-3 and J usage is TRBJ2-7; 7 bases map to TRBD1. This CDR3 contains 14 residues. The germline gives CDR1 SGHNT, CDR2 YENEEA. With V trimmed by 5 bases and J by 0 bases, 4 bases remained unmatched. CDR3 nucleotides: TGTGCCAGCAGCCCCCGACAGGGCTCCTACGAGCAGTACTTC. This codes for CASSPRQGSYEQYF.

This clone was detected a few times. V and J are TRBV5-1 and TRBJ1-1; possible D gene TRBD1, 5 bases. CDR1 is SGHRS and CDR2 is YFSETQ in the germline V gene. Trimming took off 0 bases at V and 4 bases at J, with 7 bases between the two ends. The CDR3 totals 13 residues. Here the CDR3 DNA reads TGCGCCAGCAGCTTGGACGGGGGCACTGAAGCTTTCTTT. It codes for CASSLDGGTEAFF.

This clone came up a few times. The genes are TRBV7-6 and TRBJ2-3, with 10 bases that match TRBD2. CDR3 length: 17 amino acids. Unmatched junction bases numbered 6, after V lost 1 base and J lost 2 bases. Germline lookup yields CDR1 SGHVS and CDR2 FNYEAQ. The CDR3 here is CASSLGVAGGYTDTQYF. CDR3 in DNA: TGTGCCAGCAGCTTAGGGGTAGCGGGAGGATACACAGATACGCAGTATTTT.

This sequence joins TRBV9 and TRBJ2-2; 7 bases line up with TRBD2. The V gene end was trimmed by 2 bases and the J gene end by 2 bases; junction bases not matched to a gene: 6. Looked up from germline, CDR1 is SGDLS and CDR2 is YYNGEE. This CDR3 is 16 amino acids long. The CDR3, as DNA: TGTGCCAGCAGCGTTGGAGCTAGCGGAAACACCGGGGAGCTGTTTTTT. This codes for CASSVGASGNTGELFF.